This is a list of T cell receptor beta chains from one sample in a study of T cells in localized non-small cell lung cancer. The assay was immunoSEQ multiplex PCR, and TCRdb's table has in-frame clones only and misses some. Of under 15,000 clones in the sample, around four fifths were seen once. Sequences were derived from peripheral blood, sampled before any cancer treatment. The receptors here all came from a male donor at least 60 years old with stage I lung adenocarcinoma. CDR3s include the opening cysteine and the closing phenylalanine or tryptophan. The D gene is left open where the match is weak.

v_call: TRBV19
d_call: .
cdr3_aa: CASSNGRDSYGYTF

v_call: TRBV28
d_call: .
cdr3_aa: CASTQKRGVGTGELFF

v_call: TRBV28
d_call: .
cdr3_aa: CASSPLGSGGDYGYTF

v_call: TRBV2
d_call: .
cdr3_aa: CASSRTATYEQYF

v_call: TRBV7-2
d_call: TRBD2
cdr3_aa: CASSLGLAGGPDTQYF

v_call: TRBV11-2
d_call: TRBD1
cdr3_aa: CASSLRETGLYEQYF

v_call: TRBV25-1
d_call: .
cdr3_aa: CASGTTGIVPQHF

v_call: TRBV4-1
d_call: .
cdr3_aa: CASSQVIPDTQYF

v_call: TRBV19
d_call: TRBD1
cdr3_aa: CASKGTGTYEQYF

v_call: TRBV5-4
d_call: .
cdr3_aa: CATNRKGRTQETQYF

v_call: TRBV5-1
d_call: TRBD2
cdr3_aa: CASSIATGLAGHNEQFF

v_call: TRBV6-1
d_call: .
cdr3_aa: CASLRAGSSAEAFF

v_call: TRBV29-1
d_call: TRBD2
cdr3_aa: CSVETLAGGGEQYF

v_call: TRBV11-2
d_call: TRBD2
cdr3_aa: CASSSLAGMPSYNEQFF

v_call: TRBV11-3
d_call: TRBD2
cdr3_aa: CASSSGTSGRARNEQFF

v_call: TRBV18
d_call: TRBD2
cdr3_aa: CASSSQTSAGELFF

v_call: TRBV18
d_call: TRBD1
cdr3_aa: CASSLTGLVDIQYF

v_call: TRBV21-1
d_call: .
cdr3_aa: CASNRTSGRGYNEQFF

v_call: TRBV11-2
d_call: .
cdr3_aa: CASSLGLDYEQYF

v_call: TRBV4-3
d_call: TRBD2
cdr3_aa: CASSQESAGVSYEQFF

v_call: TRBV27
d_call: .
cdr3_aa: CASSNRDRRDTRYF

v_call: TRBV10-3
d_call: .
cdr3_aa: CAIKSVSGNTIYF

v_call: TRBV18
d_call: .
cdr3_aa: CASSPYTDTQYF

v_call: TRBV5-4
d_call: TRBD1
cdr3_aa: CASSPGQGVDNEQFF

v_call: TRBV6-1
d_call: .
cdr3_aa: CASSRTEAYGYTF

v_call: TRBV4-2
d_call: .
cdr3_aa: CASSQEVGAGGHEQFF

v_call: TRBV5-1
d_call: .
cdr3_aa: CASSRQEGPYEQYF

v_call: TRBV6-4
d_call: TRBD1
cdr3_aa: CASSKTGSYNEQFF

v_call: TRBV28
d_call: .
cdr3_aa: CASGTHFGTEAFF

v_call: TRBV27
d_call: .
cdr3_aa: CASSSPGESDEQYF

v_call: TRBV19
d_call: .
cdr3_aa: CASVDSNSNQPQHF

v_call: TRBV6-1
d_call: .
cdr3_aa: CASSEAPRNTEAFF

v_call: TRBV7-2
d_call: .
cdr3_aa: CASSLRHVNYGYTF

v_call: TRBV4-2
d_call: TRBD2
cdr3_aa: CASSLAGSNEQFF

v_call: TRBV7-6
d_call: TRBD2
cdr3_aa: CASSLAGVYEQYF

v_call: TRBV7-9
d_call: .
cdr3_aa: CASSRQNTDTQYF

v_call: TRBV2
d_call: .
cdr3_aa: CASVDRLLGTQYF

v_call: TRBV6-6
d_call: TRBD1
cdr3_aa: CASSTGTGKAYGYTF

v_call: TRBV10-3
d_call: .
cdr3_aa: CAISEGGGQYEQYF

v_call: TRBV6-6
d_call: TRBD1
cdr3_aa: CASADRDNQPQHF

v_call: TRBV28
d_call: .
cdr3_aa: CASSFIFGRGGQNTGELFF

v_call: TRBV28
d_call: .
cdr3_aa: CASSLDAPPGTQYF

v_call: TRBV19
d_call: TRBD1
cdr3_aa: CASRGTGNQPQHF

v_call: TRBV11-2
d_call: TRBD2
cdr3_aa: CASSSPGGSGRIRNEQFF

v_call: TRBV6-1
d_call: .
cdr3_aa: CASSDPGRGYGYTF

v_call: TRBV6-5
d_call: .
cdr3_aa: CASRGGGSNTEAFF

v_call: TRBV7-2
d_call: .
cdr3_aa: CASSFSLVITEAFF

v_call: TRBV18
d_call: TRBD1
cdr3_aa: CASSPGQTNTEAFF

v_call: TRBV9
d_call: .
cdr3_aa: CASSVDLAREQFF

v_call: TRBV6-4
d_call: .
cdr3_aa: CASQNSYGGYTF

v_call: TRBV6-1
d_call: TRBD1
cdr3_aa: CASSPQGMMFF

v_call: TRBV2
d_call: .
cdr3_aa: CASRSTGTGANVLTF